The 20 T cell receptor beta chains below come from one sample, sequenced in a study of Ad26.COV2.S vaccination and SARS-CoV-2 variants. Treatment in this sample: some 20 received Ad26.COV2.S at low or high dose, single or two shots; roughly five received placebo; per-sample allocation not given. Specimens were obtained on day 63 following the first vaccine or placebo injection. Data came from immunoSEQ multiplex PCR; TCRdb stores just in-frame clones and leaves some out. Of over 400,000 clones in the sample, 92% were seen once. The sequencing here drew on peripheral blood, taken in a trial of Ad26.COV2.S vaccine versus placebo. The receptors shown here come from a person between 18 and 65 years old who received the Ad26.COV2.S COVID-19 vaccine or a placebo.

This sequence joins TRBV7-9 and TRBJ2-5; 10 nucleotides line up with TRBD1. The V and J ends lost 4 bases and 6 bases, in that order; junction bases with no gene match: 11. CDR3 size: 16 residues. CDR1 is SEHNR, CDR2 FQNEAQ, per germline (reference sequence). DNA for the CDR3: TGTGCCAGCAGCTGGGAGGGACAGGGGAATACAAAGACCCAGTACTTC. It yields the protein CASSWEGQGNTKTQYF.

This clone has only one observation. The chain has TRBV12-3 or TRBV12-4 and TRBJ2-7, with D perhaps being TRBD1 or TRBD2 (5 bases each). The CDR3 length is 13 residues. The V end lost 7 bases, the J end lost 5 bases, and 15 bases lay between the germline ends. The CDR3 is CASMAGTANEQYF. Here the CDR3 DNA reads TGTGCCAGCATGGCCGGGACCGCTAACGAGCAGTACTTC.

This clone was found once. V and J are TRBV3-1 (or the pseudogene TRBV3-2) and TRBJ1-2, with a weak D call TRBD1 (5 bases). Trimming cost V 3 bases and J 8 bases, with 16 bases left between them. Germline CDR1 and CDR2: LGHDT and YNNKEL (reference sequence). CDR3 size: 14 residues. The CDR3 loop is CASSHRDVSRGYTF. The CDR3, as DNA: TGTGCCAGCAGCCACCGGGACGTCTCCCGGGGCTACACCTTC.

V and J are TRBV11-2 and TRBJ2-7, with D tentatively TRBD2 (5 bases). The germline V and J ends were trimmed by 7 bases and 7 bases, with 14 bases remaining between them. This CDR3 contains 12 residues. In germline, CDR1 is SGHAT, CDR2 FQNNGV. CDR3 sequence reads: CASTHVGEEQYF. The CDR3, as DNA: TGTGCCAGCACCCACGTTGGGGAGGAGCAGTACTTC.

V gene TRBV6-5 combines with J gene TRBJ2-5; 7 bases map to TRBD1. The CDR3 loop spans 13 amino acids. J lost 3 bases, V lost 10 bases, and 8 bases had no gene match. Per the germline V gene, CDR1 is MNHEY and CDR2 is SVGAGI. In DNA form, the CDR3 reads TGTGCCACCAGAGACAGGGTGAAAGAGACCCAGTACTTC. It specifies CATRDRVKETQYF.

The CDR3 loop is CASGPDTQYF. The CDR3 nucleotides read TGTGCCAGTGGTCCCGATACGCAGTATTTT. The chain uses TRBV2 and TRBJ2-3; D remains ambiguous. The CDR3 has 10 residues. V lost 9 bases and J lost 6, with 7 bases in between. Germline CDR1 and CDR2: SNHLY and FYNNEI.

The chain combines TRBV14 with TRBJ1-2; perhaps TRBD1 as D (5 bases). Trimming stripped 2 bases from V and 5 bases from J, with 15 bases between. The CDR3 extends over 15 amino acids. Germline-derived CDR1 and CDR2 are SGHDN and FVKESK. The CDR3 loop is CASSQPDGGLYGYTF. The CDR3 nucleotides are TGTGCCAGCAGCCAACCCGACGGGGGGTTATATGGCTACACCTTC.

A few counts support this clone. V usage is TRBV19 and J usage is TRBJ2-7, with no clear D. The V gene's germline CDR1 is LNHDA and CDR2 SQIVND (reference sequence). Trimming pared 3 bases from V and 6 bases from J, leaving 6 bases between. The CDR3 totals 11 residues. CDR3 sequence (DNA): TGTGCCAGTAGTATCGGGCCCGAGCAGTACTTC. This codes for CASSIGPEQYF.

This clone was seen only once. V and J are TRBV28 and TRBJ2-5; D is unresolved. V dropped 2 bases and J dropped 2 bases, with 9 bases sitting between them. Germline-derived CDR1 and CDR2 are MDHEN and SYDVKM. The CDR3 extends over 14 amino acids. In DNA form, the CDR3 reads TGTGCCAGCAGTTTAGGGCCAGCACAAGAGACCCAGTACTTC. Translation gives CASSLGPAQETQYF.

This sequence joins TRBV2 and TRBJ2-2; D perhaps matches TRBD1 (6 bases). CDR1 is SNHLY, CDR2 FYNNEI, per germline. The CDR3 consists of 16 residues. Trimming removed 4 bases at V and 4 bases at J, with 16 bases between. Here the CDR3 DNA reads TGTGCCAGCAGTGGAGATGGTGGGGGCGGCACCGGGGAGCTGTTTTTT. It is translated as CASSGDGGGGTGELFF. The complete variable domain, with remaining parts taken from reference TRBV2 and TRBJ2-2, reads EPEVTQTPSHQVTQMGQEVILRCVPISNHLYFYWYRQILGQKVEFLVSFYNNEISEKSEIFDDQFSVERPDGSNFTLKIRSTKLEDSAMYFCASSGDGGGGTGELFFGEGSRLTVL.

The chain uses TRBV11-2 and TRBJ2-7; 9 nucleotides agree with TRBD1. Germline values: CDR1 SGHAT, CDR2 FQNNGV. The CDR3 is made up of 15 amino acids. J gave up 0 bases and V 3 bases, and 3 bases lay outside the gene matches. Here the CDR3 DNA reads TGTGCCAGCAGCTTTGGGACAGGGAGCTCCTACGAGCAGTACTTC. As protein: CASSFGTGSSYEQYF.

The chain couples TRBV14 to TRBJ2-7; D perhaps matches TRBD2 (7 bases). Between the trimmed V and J ends, which lost 1 base and 2 bases, there was a span of 12 bases. Looked up from germline, CDR1 is SGHDN and CDR2 is FVKESK. CDR3 length: 15 residues. CDR3 sequence reads: CASSQVGGGPYEQYF. The CDR3 DNA is TGTGCCAGCAGCCAAGTTGGGGGGGGCCCCTACGAGCAGTACTTC.

J is TRBJ2-7 and V is TRBV20-1; perhaps TRBD2 as D (5 bases). V was cut by 3 bases and J by 7 bases, with 22 bases left in between. The CDR3 is 15 residues long. Germline V gives CDR1 DFQATT, CDR2 SNEGSKA (reference sequence). The CDR3 loop is CSASKRQRALGEQYF. The CDR3 DNA follows: TGCAGTGCTAGTAAGCGCCAGAGGGCCCTGGGGGAGCAGTACTTC.

The gene calls are TRBV5-1 and TRBJ2-7; the D gene is possibly TRBD2 (6 bases). This CDR3 is 12 amino acids long. The ends were cut back, 5 bases at V and 4 bases at J, with 10 bases in the middle. CDR1 SGHRS and CDR2 YFSETQ come from the germline V gene. CDR3 nucleotides: TGCGCCAGCAGTTTCGGGGGATACGAGCAGTACTTC. Its protein product is CASSFGGYEQYF.

The chain has TRBV19 and TRBJ1-4, with D tentatively TRBD1 (5 bases). CDR1 is LNHDA, CDR2 SQIVND, per germline (reference sequence). The CDR3 has 17 amino acids. V was trimmed by 5 bases and J by 3 bases, leaving 19 bases between them. The CDR3 DNA reads as TGTGCCAGTAGTGCCCAGATTACTCCGGGGCCTAATGAAAAACTGTTTTTT. Amino acid sequence: CASSAQITPGPNEKLFF.

The rearrangement joins TRBV29-1 to TRBJ1-2, with TRBD1 as a possible D gene (6 bases). The germline CDR1 and CDR2 sequences are SQVTM and ANQGSEA. The CDR3 is 15 amino acids. Trimming pared 5 bases from V and 3 bases from J, leaving 19 bases between. This CDR3 is CSVPRPAGADYGYTF. The CDR3 DNA reads TGCAGCGTTCCCAGGCCGGCGGGGGCGGACTATGGCTACACCTTC.

The genes are TRBV4-3 and TRBJ1-2; D perhaps matches TRBD1 (5 bases). The V gene's germline CDR1 is LGHNA and CDR2 YSLEER. Between the trimmed V and J ends, which lost 1 base and 4 bases, there was a span of 16 bases. This CDR3 is 16 amino acids long. The CDR3 spells CASSQVTRAWSYGYTF. CDR3 DNA sequence: TGCGCCAGCAGCCAAGTCACCAGGGCTTGGAGCTATGGCTACACCTTC.

The chain links TRBV5-8 to TRBJ1-2, with D perhaps matching TRBD1 (5 bases). This CDR3 contains 15 residues. Germline V gene data show CDR1 as SGHTS and CDR2 as YDEGEE. V was cut by 3 bases and J by 3 bases, with 15 bases left in between. CDR3 loop: CASSSTGTGDYGYTF. For the CDR3, the DNA is TGTGCCAGCAGCTCGACCGGGACGGGAGACTATGGCTACACCTTC.

The rearrangement joins TRBV30 to TRBJ1-2; D might be TRBD1 (6 bases). The CDR3 covers 18 residues. V gave up 2 bases and J gave up 3 bases, with 25 bases separating them. Germline V gene data show CDR1 as GTSNPN and CDR2 as SVGIG (reference sequence). The CDR3 loop reads CAWSMPTGITRGDYGYTF. CDR3 sequence (DNA): TGTGCCTGGAGTATGCCGACAGGCATTACGCGGGGGGACTATGGCTACACCTTC.

This chain uses TRBV14 with TRBJ2-2, with a possible D match to TRBD2 (5 bases). Germline CDR1 SGHDN, CDR2 FVKESK. V lost 7 bases to trimming and J lost 1 base, with 13 bases between them. The CDR3 has 15 residues. CDR3 DNA: TGTGCCAGCAAAAGAGGGTCAGGGAACACCGGGGAGCTGTTTTTT. Its translation: CASKRGSGNTGELFF. The entire variable domain, with the rest obtained from reference TRBV14 and TRBJ2-2, is as follows: EAGVTQFPSHSVIEKGQTVTLRCDPISGHDNLYWYRRVMGKEIKFLLHFVKESKQDESGMPNNRFLAERTGGTYSTLKVQPAELEDSGVYFCASKRGSGNTGELFFGEGSRLTVL.